This entry lists 31 T cell receptor beta chains sequenced from one sample in a study of tumor-infiltrating lymphocytes in primary liver carcinoma. Scientists recovered RNA and DNA together from approximately 20-30 mg of unsorted bulk tissue. The authors made TCR beta cDNA from approximately 500 ng total RNA with a constant-region primer. Slightly modified ARM-PCR served as the procedure for the TCR beta libraries. These libraries came from three rounds of nested multiplex PCR. The first two PCR rounds used TRBV1-TRBV30 primers with a Cbeta primer, roughly 10 cycles each. TCRdb processed the multiplex PCR reads anew with MiXCR; each CDR3 protein has one entry. The profile shows 60,000 to 90,000 distinct CDR3 sequences, 60% to 75% of them singletons. The sample was liver tumor tissue from sampling region 4. The subset here: tumor region T4, right-lateral pole. The receptors originated from a man aged 35-49 years with primary liver carcinoma and hepatitis B virus infection.

J is TRBJ2-7 and V is TRBV6-1; 10 nucleotides agree with TRBD2. There are 13 residues in the CDR3. V dropped 10 bases and J dropped 3; count of bases not matched to a gene: 6. CDR1 is MNHNS, CDR2 SASEGT, per germline. The CDR3 is CAISRTSGYEQYF. The CDR3 DNA reads as TGTGCCATCTCGAGGACTAGCGGCTACGAGCAGTACTTC.

This clonotype was observed a few times. A much more abundant neighbour one base away suggests this may be a read error. The gene calls are TRBV5-8 and TRBJ2-7; TRBD2 aligns across 10 bases. CDR3 length: 16 residues. The germline V gene encodes CDR1 SGHTS and CDR2 YDEGEE. Written as DNA, the CDR3 is TGTGCCAGCAGCCAGCCCATAGCGGGAGGTGGTAACGAGCAGAACTTC. Amino acids: CASSQPIAGGGNEQNF.

This clonotype was observed many times. This chain links TRBV14 with TRBJ2-1; 13 bases are a match to TRBD2. Germline CDR1 and CDR2: SGHDN and FVKESK. There are 18 residues in the CDR3. V gave up 4 bases and J gave up 8 bases; unmatched junction bases: 14. The CDR3 DNA reads as TGTGCCAGCAGCCCCGGACTAGCGGGAGATCTTTTTAGCGATGAGCAGTTCTTC. Amino acids: CASSPGLAGDLFSDEQFF.

Notes on this clonotype: Sequence at one end of the junction differs from germline and may be a read error. In DNA, the CDR3 is TGTGCCAGCTTACCACTAGGGGGGACTCGGTACGAGCAGCACTTC. It is translated as CASLPLGGTRYEQHF. V gene TRBV18 combines with J gene TRBJ2-7, with D perhaps assigned TRBD1 or TRBD2 (6 bases each). Germline values: CDR1 KGHSH, CDR2 LQKENI. The CDR3 is 15 residues long.

This clonotype showed up just once. Because the CDR3 is missing its conserved closing phenylalanine or tryptophan, this is likely a read error. It is unclear where the CDR3 begins or ends on the DNA, so no DNA is shown, and the CDR3 is as TCRdb lists it. This chain uses TRBV11-2 with TRBJ2-2; the D segment call TRBD2 is taken from the table without a DNA check. Germline CDR1 SGHAT, CDR2 FQNNGV. The CDR3 contains 16 residues when both ends are counted. This CDR3 reads CASSLVALAGTGELFY.

A word on this clonotype: One end of the junction does not line up with germline, which may come from a read error. V is TRBV28 and J is TRBJ2-7; perhaps TRBD2 as D (7 bases). Germline lookup yields CDR1 MDHEN and CDR2 SYDVKM. The CDR3 spans 17 residues. The DNA for the CDR3 is TGTACCAGCAGTTTAGGGGAGGGGGACACTTTCGCCTACGAGCAGTACTTC. Residues: CTSSLGEGDTFAYEQYF.

Worth noting for this clonotype: The junction and the germline gene differ at one end; a read error may be behind it. V and J are TRBV10-3 and TRBJ2-1, with D perhaps matching TRBD2 (8 bases). Germline V lookup: CDR1 ENHRY, CDR2 SYGVKD. This CDR3 comprises 14 residues. CDR3 amino acids: CAIGGGTVQNEQFF. The CDR3 coding sequence is TGCGCCATCGGGGGGGGGACAGTTCAAAATGAGCAGTTCTTC.

There are many counts of this clonotype. This chain joins TRBV4-1 and TRBJ2-7; D is ambiguous. The CDR3 consists of 15 residues. The V end was cut by 4 bases, the J end by 2 bases, with 15 bases between. Per germline, CDR1 MGHRA and CDR2 YSYEKL. The CDR3 is CASSPGSLTPYEQYF. CDR3 sequence (DNA): TGCGCCAGCAGCCCCGGCTCTTTGACCCCCTACGAGCAGTACTTC.

Worth noting for this clonotype: A much larger clone lies a single base off, so this may be a read error. This chain uses TRBV5-6 with TRBJ2-1, with 10 positions matching TRBD2. The CDR3 extends over 15 amino acids. CDR1 and CDR2 from the germline V gene are SGHDT and YYEEEE. CDR3 region: CARSSAGGPTDEQFF. CDR3 in DNA: TGTGCCAGGAGCTCAGCGGGAGGGCCGACTGATGAGCAGTTCTTC. Complete variable domain (other parts from reference TRBV5-6 and TRBJ2-1): DAGVTQSPTHLIKTRGQQVTLRCSPKSGHDTVSWYQQALGQGPQFIFQYYEEEERQRGNFPDRFSGHQFPNYSSELNVNALLLGDSALYLCARSSAGGPTDEQFFGPGTRLTVL.

This clonotype was seen ten or more times. The chain employs TRBV12-3 or TRBV12-4 and TRBJ2-1; possibly TRBD1 for D (5 bases). This CDR3 region has 17 residues. V was cut by 3 bases and J by 2 bases, with 17 bases left in between. The CDR3 protein is CASSFVPGIIPYNEQFF. The CDR3 nucleotides read TGTGCCAGCAGTTTCGTTCCAGGGATAATTCCCTACAATGAGCAGTTCTTC.

The chain joins TRBV6-2 or TRBV6-3 to TRBJ1-1, with 7 bases fitting TRBD1. There are 13 residues in the CDR3. Germline V gene lookup returns CDR1 MNHEY and CDR2 SVGEGT. Trimming removed 11 bases from V and 4 bases from J; junction bases left unmatched: 10. The CDR3 loop reads CACTSAGGTEAFF. In nucleotides, the CDR3 is TGTGCCTGCACTTCCGCAGGGGGCACTGAAGCTTTCTTT.

As for this clonotype: At one end the junction does not follow the germline gene, possibly because of a read error. This chain uses TRBV6-5 with TRBJ2-3; D is undetermined. The CDR3 is 15 residues long. Germline V gene sequence: CDR1 MNHEY, CDR2 SVGAGI. CDR3 in amino acids: CTSSHQKGETDTQYF. CDR3 bases: TGTACCAGCAGTCACCAGAAGGGTGAGACAGATACGCAGTATTTT.

This clonotype came up once. Its ends do not fully match the called genes, so a read error is possible. The chain is built from TRBV4-2 and TRBJ1-4, with D perhaps TRBD1 (5 bases). CDR3 length: 15 amino acids. The germline gives CDR1 LGHNA, CDR2 YNFKEQ. CDR3 residues: CASSQVGPRNEKLIF. The CDR3 DNA follows: TGTGCAAGCAGCCAAGTGGGACCGCGGAATGAAAAACTGATTTTT.

The table lists this clonotype with a count of one. The chain joins TRBV29-1 to TRBJ1-1; D gene uncertain. Trimming took off 6 bases at V and 4 bases at J, with 18 bases between the two ends. Germline V gene sequence: CDR1 SQVTM, CDR2 ANQGSEA. This CDR3 comprises 14 residues. CDR3 coding DNA: TGCAGCGTCCGATGGAGGCTTGATAGCACTGAAGCTTTCTTT. It translates to CSVRWRLDSTEAFF.

Concerning this clonotype itself: One end of the junction is discordant with germline, which a read error may explain. This rearrangement joins TRBV12-3 or TRBV12-4 to TRBJ2-7; TRBD2 matches at 8 bases. The CDR3 covers 14 residues. In nucleotides, the CDR3 is TGTGCCAGCAGGAATACTAGCGGCTCCTACGAGCAGTACTTT. It codes for CASRNTSGSYEQYF.

To note about this clonotype: The CDR3 carries no conserved terminal phenylalanine or tryptophan, so it likely arises from a read error. The rearrangement uses TRBV11-2 and TRBJ2-3; maybe TRBD2 (6 bases). CDR1 SGHAT and CDR2 FQNNGV come from the germline V gene. The CDR3 is made up of 14 amino acids. In DNA form, the CDR3 reads TGTGTCGGAGGGGCACGGGAGCCCCCAGATACGCAGTATTCT. This encodes CVGGAREPPDTQYS.

This clonotype has only a few counts. The J gene is TRBJ2-1, the V gene TRBV6-5; tentatively, D is TRBD2 (6 bases). V dropped 6 bases and J dropped 2 bases, with 11 bases sitting between them. Germline V CDR1 and CDR2: MNHEY, SVGAGI. The CDR3 has 14 residues. CDR3 bases: TGTGCCAGCAGCCGTGCGGGGACCTACAATGAGCAGTTCTTC. Residues: CASSRAGTYNEQFF.

Worth noting for this clonotype: Mismatch with germline at one junction end may stem from a read error. The J gene is TRBJ2-7, the V gene TRBV2; TRBD1 aligns across 12 bases. The germline CDR1 and CDR2 sequences are SNHLY and FYNNEI. The CDR3 totals 14 residues. The CDR3 region is CATKAGTGGNERYF. In DNA form, the CDR3 reads TGTGCCACCAAAGCCGGGACAGGGGGCAACGAGCGGTACTTC.

A remark on this clonotype: Its ends do not fully match the called genes, so a read error is possible. The gene calls are TRBV11-1 and TRBJ2-7; 8 bases are a match to TRBD1. The CDR3 runs 15 residues. Germline assignment: CDR1 SGHAT and CDR2 FQDESV (reference sequence). CDR3 DNA: TGTGCCAGCAGCCTTGGACAGGGAGTAATTGGCGAGCATCACTTC. Translation: CASSLGQGVIGEHHF.

This clonotype was found many times. The rearrangement links TRBV5-1 to TRBJ2-3; a weak D match, TRBD1 (6 bases). The germline CDR1 and CDR2 sequences are SGHRS and YFSETQ. The V gene lost 5 bases and the J gene lost 5 bases, with 9 bases spanning the gap. The CDR3 extends over 12 amino acids. In DNA, the CDR3 is TGCGCCAGCAGAGGACAGTTAGATACGCAGTATTTT. Translating it yields CASRGQLDTQYF.

About this clonotype itself: An end of the junction differs from the germline gene, which may be a read error. This rearrangement joins TRBV11-2 to TRBJ2-7; TRBD2 matches 15 bases. CDR1 is SGHAT and CDR2 is FQNNGV in the germline V gene. This CDR3 comprises 18 residues. The CDR3 region has the DNA TGTGTCAGCAACTTATCCGTTGGACTAGCGGGAGGGGGGTACGACCAGTACTTC. It yields the protein CVSNLSVGLAGGGYDQYF.

About this clonotype: The germline gene is not matched at one end of the junction; a read error may be the cause. This chain uses TRBV11-2 with TRBJ2-3; D remains ambiguous. The germline CDR1 and CDR2 sequences are SGHAT and FQNNGV. The CDR3 consists of 13 residues. As DNA, the CDR3 is TGTGCCTGCAGAAAACCCGGGTCGGACGCGCAGTATTTT. It specifies CACRKPGSDAQYF. Using reference TRBV11-2 and TRBJ2-3 for the parts outside the CDR3, the full variable domain is EAGVAQSPRYKIIEKRQSVAFWCNPISGHATLYWYQQILGQGPKLLIQFQNNGVVDDSQLPKDRFSAERLKGVDSTLKIQPAKLEDSAVYLCACRKPGSDAQYFGPGTRLTVL.

This clonotype was detected many times. The chain uses TRBV10-2 and TRBJ1-5, with TRBD1 matching over 8 bases. J was trimmed by 7 bases and V by 0 bases; bases with no gene match: 5. This CDR3 is built from 15 residues. The V gene's germline CDR1 is WSHSY and CDR2 SAAADI. CDR3 nucleotides: TGCGCCAGCAGTGAGTCCGACAGGGGCCGGCAGCCCCAGCATTTT. Residues: CASSESDRGRQPQHF.

Points on this clonotype: At one end, the junction sequence differs from germline, possibly due to a read error. J is TRBJ2-3 and V is TRBV28; 9 bases match TRBD2. Germline V gene sequence: CDR1 MDHEN, CDR2 SYDVKM. The CDR3 consists of 16 residues. CDR3 sequence reads: CASSSGVAGETDTRYF. CDR3 DNA sequence: TGTGCCAGCAGTTCCGGGGTAGCGGGAGAAACAGATACGCGGTATTTT.

This clonotype has only a few counts. This may be a read error: a much more frequent sequence differs by one nucleotide. The V call is TRBV5-4, the J call TRBJ2-5; D is ambiguous. V lost 0 bases, J lost 7 bases, and 4 bases lay in between. The CDR3 consists of 11 residues. Germline CDR1 reads SGHNT; CDR2 reads YYREEE (reference sequence). The CDR3 spells CASSLDVTQYF. The CDR3 region has the DNA TGTGCCAGCAGCTTGGATGTGACCCAGTACTTC.

In the case of this clonotype: Compared with germline, one end of the junction differs, possibly owing to a read error. The chain carries TRBV5-1 and TRBJ2-5, with D possibly called TRBD1 or TRBD2 (5 bases each). The germline V gene encodes CDR1 SGHRS and CDR2 YFSETQ. This CDR3 region has 12 residues. CDR3 in DNA: TGCGCCAGCAGCTCGGGGCAAGAGATCCAGTACTTC. Translation: CASSSGQEIQYF.

As for this clonotype: Germline is not matched at one junction end, which may reflect a read error. V gene TRBV30 combines with J gene TRBJ2-7, with a possible D match to TRBD2 (6 bases). Germline assignment: CDR1 GTSNPN and CDR2 SVGIG (reference sequence). The CDR3 is 13 residues long. This chain's CDR3 is CACTVSPDYEQYF. CDR3 sequence (DNA): TGTGCCTGTACAGTGTCCCCGGACTACGAGCAGTATTTC.

V usage is TRBV10-1 and J usage is TRBJ2-5; tentatively, D is TRBD1 (5 bases). Germline CDR1 WNHNN, CDR2 SYGVQD (reference sequence). The length of the CDR3 is 16 residues. V was trimmed by 0 bases and J by 4 bases, leaving 15 bases between them. CDR3 loop: CASSESNRRSLETQYF. The CDR3, as DNA: TGCGCCAGCAGTGAGTCTAACAGGAGAAGTCTAGAGACCCAGTACTTC.

The genes are TRBV11-2 and TRBJ2-1; D call uncertain. Between the trimmed V and J ends, which lost 8 bases and 7 bases, there was a span of 18 bases. This CDR3 comprises 14 residues. The germline V gene has CDR1 SGHAT and CDR2 FQNNGV. CDR3 DNA: TGTGCCAGCGGCTCATCGGGCCCTGGGAATGAGCAGTTCTTC. Its translation: CASGSSGPGNEQFF.

This clonotype was counted a single time. V gene TRBV11-2 combines with J gene TRBJ2-3, with a weak D call TRBD2 (5 bases). The ends were cut back, 5 bases at V and 3 bases at J, with 9 bases in the middle. From germline, CDR1 is SGHAT and CDR2 FQNNGV. The CDR3 covers 13 residues. The CDR3 DNA reads TGTGCCAGCAGCCCGGACTTTACAGATACGCAGTATTTT. This codes for CASSPDFTDTQYF. The complete variable domain, with remaining parts taken from reference TRBV11-2 and TRBJ2-3, reads EAGVAQSPRYKIIEKRQSVAFWCNPISGHATLYWYQQILGQGPKLLIQFQNNGVVDDSQLPKDRFSAERLKGVDSTLKIQPAKLEDSAVYLCASSPDFTDTQYFGPGTRLTVL.

Of note for this clonotype: At one boundary the junction diverges from the germline segment, which might be a read error. This chain uses TRBV28 with TRBJ1-5, with D tentatively TRBD1 (5 bases). This CDR3 contains 15 residues. Germline V gene lookup returns CDR1 MDHEN and CDR2 SYDVKM. CDR3 in DNA: TGTGCCAGGAATACGCAGGGAAGTGGCAATCAGACCCAGCATTTT. Its translation is CARNTQGSGNQTQHF.